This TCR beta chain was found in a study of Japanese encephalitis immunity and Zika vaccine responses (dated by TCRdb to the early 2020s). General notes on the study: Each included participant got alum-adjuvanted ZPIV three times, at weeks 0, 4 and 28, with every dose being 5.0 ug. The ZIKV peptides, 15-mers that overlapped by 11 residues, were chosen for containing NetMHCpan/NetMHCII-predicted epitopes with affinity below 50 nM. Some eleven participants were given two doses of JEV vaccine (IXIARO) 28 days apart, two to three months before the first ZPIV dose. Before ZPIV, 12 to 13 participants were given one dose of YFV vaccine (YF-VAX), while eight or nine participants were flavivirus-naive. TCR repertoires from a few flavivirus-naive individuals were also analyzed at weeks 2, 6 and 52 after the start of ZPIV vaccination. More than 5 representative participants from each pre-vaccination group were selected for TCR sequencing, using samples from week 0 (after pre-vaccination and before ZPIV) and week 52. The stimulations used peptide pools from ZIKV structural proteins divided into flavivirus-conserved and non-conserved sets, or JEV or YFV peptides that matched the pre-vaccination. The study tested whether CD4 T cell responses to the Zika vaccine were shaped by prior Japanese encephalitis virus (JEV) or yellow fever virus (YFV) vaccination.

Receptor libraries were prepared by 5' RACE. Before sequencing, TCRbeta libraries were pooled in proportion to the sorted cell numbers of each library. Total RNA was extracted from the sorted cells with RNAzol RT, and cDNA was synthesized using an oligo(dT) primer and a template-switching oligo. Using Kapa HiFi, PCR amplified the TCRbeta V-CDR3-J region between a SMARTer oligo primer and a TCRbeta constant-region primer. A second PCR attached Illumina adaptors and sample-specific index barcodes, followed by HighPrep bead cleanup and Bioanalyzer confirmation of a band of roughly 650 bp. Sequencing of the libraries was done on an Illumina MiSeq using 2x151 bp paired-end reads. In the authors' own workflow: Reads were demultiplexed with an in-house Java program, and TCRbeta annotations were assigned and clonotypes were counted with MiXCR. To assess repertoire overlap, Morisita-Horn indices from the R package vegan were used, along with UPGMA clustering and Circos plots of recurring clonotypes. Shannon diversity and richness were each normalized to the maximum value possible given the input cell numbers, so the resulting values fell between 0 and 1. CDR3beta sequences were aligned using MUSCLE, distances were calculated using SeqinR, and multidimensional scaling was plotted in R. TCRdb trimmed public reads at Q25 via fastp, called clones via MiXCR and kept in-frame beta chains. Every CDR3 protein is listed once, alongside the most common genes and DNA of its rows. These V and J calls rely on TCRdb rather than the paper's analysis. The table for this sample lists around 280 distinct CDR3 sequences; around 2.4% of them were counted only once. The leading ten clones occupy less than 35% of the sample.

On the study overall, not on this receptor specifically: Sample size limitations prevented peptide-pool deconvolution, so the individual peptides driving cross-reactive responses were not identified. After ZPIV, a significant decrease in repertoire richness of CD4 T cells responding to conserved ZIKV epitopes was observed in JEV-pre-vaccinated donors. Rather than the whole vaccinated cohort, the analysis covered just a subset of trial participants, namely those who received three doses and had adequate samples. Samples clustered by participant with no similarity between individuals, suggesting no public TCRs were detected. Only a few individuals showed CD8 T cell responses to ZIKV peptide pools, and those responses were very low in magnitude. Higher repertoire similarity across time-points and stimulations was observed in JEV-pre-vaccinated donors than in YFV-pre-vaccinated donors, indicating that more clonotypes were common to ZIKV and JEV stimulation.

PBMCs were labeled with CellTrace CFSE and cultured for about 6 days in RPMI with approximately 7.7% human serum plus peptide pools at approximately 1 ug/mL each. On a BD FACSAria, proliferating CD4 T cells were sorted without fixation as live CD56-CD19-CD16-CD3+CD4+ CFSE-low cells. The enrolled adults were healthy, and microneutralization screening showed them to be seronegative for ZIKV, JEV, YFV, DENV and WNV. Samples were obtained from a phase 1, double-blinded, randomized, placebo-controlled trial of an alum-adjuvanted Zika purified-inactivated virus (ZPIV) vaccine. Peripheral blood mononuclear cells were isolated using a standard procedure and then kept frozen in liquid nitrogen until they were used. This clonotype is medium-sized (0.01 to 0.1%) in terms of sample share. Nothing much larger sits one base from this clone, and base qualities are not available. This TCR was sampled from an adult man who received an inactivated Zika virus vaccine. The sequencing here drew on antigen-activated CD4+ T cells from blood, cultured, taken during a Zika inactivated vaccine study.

The CDR3 sequence is CASSSTGNTEAFF. The DNA reads as follows: TGTGCCAGCAGCTCCACAGGGAACACTGAAGCTTTCTTT. This sequence uses TRBV3-1 and TRBJ1-1; TRBD1 is perhaps the D gene, given 5 matching bases. Per the germline V gene (reference sequence), LGHDT is the CDR1 and YNNKEL is the CDR2. The germline ends are 8 bases apart after V is trimmed by 5 bases and J by 1 base. The CDR3 holds 13 amino acids from the cysteine to the phenylalanine. The only DNA kept is the CDR3, 39 bases in frame from the first base.